The entry that follows covers one T cell receptor (beta chain) sequence. This CDR3 comprises 15 residues. Germline V gene data show CDR1 as SEHNR and CDR2 as FQNEAQ (reference sequence). V lost 5 bases, J lost 4 bases, and 8 bases stayed unmatched. Time point denoted: cycle 4 day 1 (C4D1), after around six weeks of nivolumab. Autologous stem cell transplantation was followed by relapse in every patient, and brentuximab vedotin exposure varied. The data were obtained in a study of PD-1 blockade in classical Hodgkin lymphoma. About the research overall: Nivolumab was given intravenously to patients at 3 mg/kg every 2 weeks.

Repertoires were generated with immunoSEQ multiplex PCR, while TCRdb's copy carries only in-frame clones and drops some. The sample includes some 100,000 clones, approximately 94% of them seen just once. This TCR came from a human donor with classical Hodgkin lymphoma. Source: peripheral blood mononuclear cells (PBMCs), taken before the fourth cycle of nivolumab. The chain links TRBV7-9 to TRBJ2-7; 10 nucleotides align to TRBD1. In DNA, the CDR3 is TGTGCCAGCAGCCGCCCGGACAGGGGGAAATACGAGCAGTACTTC. Translated, it gives CASSRPDRGKYEQYF. Drawing the rest from reference TRBV7-9 and TRBJ2-7, the complete variable domain is DTGVSQNPRHKITKRGQNVTFRCDPISEHNRLYWYRQTLGQGPEFLTYFQNEAQLEKSRLLSDRFSAERPKGSFSTLEIQRTEQGDSAMYLCASSRPDRGKYEQYFGPGTRLTVT.